This TCR beta chain was identified in a study of CD8 T cells in ankylosing spondylitis (dated by TCRdb to 2017 to 2019). About the investigation overall: T cell receptor beta repertoires were profiled in healthy donors and ankylosing spondylitis patients so that disease-linked TCR variants could be found. Peripheral blood samples were taken, and synovial fluid was additionally collected from ankylosing spondylitis patients. In total, the full study cohort was made up of over a hundred healthy donors and more than 20 ankylosing spondylitis patients.

The sequencer listed for this sample is Illumina HiSeq 2500. Quantitative 5'-RACE with molecular barcodes was used to prepare TCR beta libraries. Turning to the authors' computational methods: A new computational method, built on a probabilistic model of VDJ rearrangement, was used to identify disease-linked TCR variants. TCRdb trimmed the raw reads at Q25, called clones with MiXCR and kept productive beta chains. Each entry merges the rows of one CDR3 protein and shows their most common DNA and genes. These V and J calls originate from TCRdb's pipeline instead of the authors' own analysis. The sample records fewer than 750,000 distinct CDR3 sequences, around 20% of which are singletons. About a fifth of the sample is in the top ten clones. What the authors observed across the whole study: Blood from ankylosing spondylitis patients appeared to be characterized by a TCR beta motif made up of about 8 highly homologous amino acid variants. The disease-linked clones showed a CD8+ phenotype and occurred at relatively low frequencies in peripheral blood. Significant enrichment of the disease-linked clones was reported in matched synovial fluid samples from ankylosing spondylitis patients. Some of the motif variants had been reported before in the synovial fluid and blood of reactive arthritis patients, a finding that suggests common disease-initiation mechanisms.

Trimming takes 11 bases off V and 0 bases off J; junction bases not matched to a gene: 11. The germline V gene supplies CDR1 LGHNA and CDR2 YSLEER. From the cysteine through the phenylalanine, the CDR3 covers 15 amino acids. The retained sequence is limited to the CDR3, 45 bases, with the frame set at the first base. This clonotype occurred a few times. The specificity of this receptor is unknown. Base qualities are not at hand, and no much larger clone is one base apart. This clonotype was sampled from a male donor with ankylosing spondylitis. Sample: blood, either unsorted or a sorted T cell fraction (not recorded which). This chain joins TRBV4-3 to TRBJ2-3; 7 middle bases align to TRBD2. The CDR3 here reads CAVGREAGSTDTQYF. The DNA is TGCGCCGTCGGGCGAGAAGCGGGAAGCACAGATACGCAGTATTTT.